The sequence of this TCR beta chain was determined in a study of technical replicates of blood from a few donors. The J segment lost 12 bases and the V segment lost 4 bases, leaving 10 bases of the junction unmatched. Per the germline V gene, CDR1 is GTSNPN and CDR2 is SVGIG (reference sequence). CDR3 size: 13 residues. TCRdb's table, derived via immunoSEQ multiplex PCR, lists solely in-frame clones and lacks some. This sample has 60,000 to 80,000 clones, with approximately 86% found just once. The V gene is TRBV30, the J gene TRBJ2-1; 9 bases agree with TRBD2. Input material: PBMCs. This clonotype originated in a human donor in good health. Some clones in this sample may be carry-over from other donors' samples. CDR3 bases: TGTGCCTGGACGAATAGCGGGGGTTTGGGGCAGTTCTTC. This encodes CAWTNSGGLGQFF.